These 13 T cell receptor beta chains share one sample of origin, sequenced in a study of shared clonotypes between healthy human individuals. Profiled with immunoSEQ multiplex PCR; TCRdb holds only in-frame clones, not every one. The data show around 1.1 million clones, with around 77% seen just once and more than 0.85% held by the top ten. Sequences were obtained from memory CD4+ T cells from PBMCs. Subset indicated: CD45RA-negative fraction. The receptors stem from a man between 18 and 35 years old in good health. Some clones in this sample may be carry-over from other donors' samples.

This rearrangement joins TRBV20-1 to TRBJ2-1; 7 nucleotides agree with TRBD2. With V trimmed by 8 bases and J by 10 bases, 8 bases remained unmatched. The length of the CDR3 is 11 residues. Per the germline V gene, CDR1 is DFQATT and CDR2 is SNEGSKA (reference sequence). The CDR3 DNA reads TGCAGTTACGACCGGGGAGGGGAGCAGTTCTTC. Translating gives CSYDRGGEQFF.

This chain joins TRBV6-6 and TRBJ2-7; 7 bases fit TRBD2. CDR1 is MNHNY and CDR2 is SVGAGI in the germline V gene (reference sequence). The length of the CDR3 is 15 residues. V trimming: 6 bases; J trimming: 1 base; junction bases outside the gene matches: 9. The CDR3 DNA sequence: TGTGCCAGCAGGGCAACTAGCGTACAGTCCTACGAGCAGTACTTC. This codes for CASRATSVQSYEQYF.

Regarding this clone: This specimen includes other DNA sequences encoding the same CDR3. The rearrangement uses TRBV7-2 and TRBJ1-3, with a possible D match to TRBD1 (5 bases). Germline V gives CDR1 SGHTA, CDR2 FQGNSA. The CDR3 has 16 amino acids. V lost 0 bases and J lost 0, with 9 bases in between. Written as DNA, the CDR3 is TGTGCCAGCAGCTTAGCGCGGGGCAGCTCTGGAAACACCATATATTTT. It is translated as CASSLARGSSGNTIYF. Based on the CDR3 plus reference TRBV7-2 and TRBJ1-3, the full variable domain is GAGVSQSPSNKVTEKGKDVELRCDPISGHTALYWYRQSLGQGLEFLIYFQGNSAPDKSGLPSDRFSAERTGGSVSTLTIQRTQQEDSAVYLCASSLARGSSGNTIYFGEGSWLTVV.

The CDR3 protein is CASSLQPTTGELFF. The CDR3 DNA is TGTGCCAGCAGCTTACAACCGACCACCGGGGAGCTGTTTTTT. The chain links TRBV7-2 to TRBJ2-2; unclear D gene. V was pared by 2 bases and J by 4 bases, with 8 bases between. Germline CDR1 is SGHTA and CDR2 is FQGNSA. The CDR3 extends over 14 amino acids. The full variable domain, with the rest looked up from reference TRBV7-2 and TRBJ2-2, is GAGVSQSPSNKVTEKGKDVELRCDPISGHTALYWYRQSLGQGLEFLIYFQGNSAPDKSGLPSDRFSAERTGGSVSTLTIQRTQQEDSAVYLCASSLQPTTGELFFGEGSRLTVL.

The genes are TRBV2 and TRBJ2-5; D call uncertain. CDR3 length: 14 amino acids. V lost 2 bases and J 7 bases, leaving 14 bases between the germline ends. CDR1 is SNHLY and CDR2 is FYNNEI in the germline V gene. CDR3 region: CASSEFVVPGTQYF. The CDR3 coding sequence is TGTGCCAGCAGTGAATTTGTAGTGCCGGGGACCCAGTACTTC.

J is TRBJ1-3 and V is TRBV9, with D perhaps TRBD1 (6 bases). In germline, CDR1 is SGDLS, CDR2 YYNGEE. The CDR3 length is 14 residues. V shed 3 bases and J shed 3 bases, with 10 bases lying between them. The CDR3 nucleotides read TGTGCCAGCAGCGCGGGGGGCGGTGGAAACACCATATATTTT. Encoded protein: CASSAGGGGNTIYF.

The rearrangement joins TRBV7-8 to TRBJ1-5, with TRBD1 identical over 7 bases. CDR1 SGHVS and CDR2 FQNEAQ come from the germline V gene. This CDR3 is 13 amino acids long. V was pared by 5 bases and J by 5 bases, with 3 bases of the junction left unmatched. CDR3 nucleotide sequence: TGTGCCAGCAGCGGACAGGTTGATCAGCCCCAGCATTTT. It specifies CASSGQVDQPQHF. The whole variable domain, filled in from reference TRBV7-8 and TRBJ1-5, reads GAGVSQSPRYKVAKRGQDVALRCDPISGHVSLFWYQQALGQGPEFLTYFQNEAQLDKSGLPSDRFFAERPEGSVSTLKIQRTQQEDSAVYLCASSGQVDQPQHFGDGTRLSIL.

This clone was observed a handful of times. The chain has TRBV7-9 and TRBJ1-4; 7 bases match TRBD1. The ends lost 7 bases at V and 5 bases at J; junction bases unmatched: 7. This CDR3 spans 14 amino acids. The germline V gene has CDR1 SEHNR and CDR2 FQNEAQ (reference sequence). In DNA form, the CDR3 reads TGTGCCAGCATCCGAACAGGGGACAATGAAAAACTGTTTTTT. This translates into CASIRTGDNEKLFF.

The genes are TRBV4-1 and TRBJ2-1; 9 nucleotides line up with TRBD2. Trimming removed 4 bases from V and 7 bases from J; junction bases left unmatched: 14. The CDR3 contains 17 residues. Germline CDR1 is MGHRA and CDR2 is YSYEKL. The CDR3 DNA reads TGCGCCAGCAGCCCCGGGGGGGCCAGCGGGAGGTTGAATGAGCAGTTCTTC. It is translated as CASSPGGASGRLNEQFF.

This rearrangement joins TRBV11-2 to TRBJ1-2, with D perhaps matching TRBD1 (5 bases). CDR1 SGHAT and CDR2 FQNNGV come from the germline V gene. The CDR3 is made up of 14 amino acids. Between the trimmed V and J ends, which lost 1 base and 4 bases, there was a span of 10 bases. In DNA, the CDR3 is TGTGCCAGCAGCTTAGGGCCGGGGACCTATGGCTACACCTTC. Encoded protein: CASSLGPGTYGYTF.

The rearrangement links TRBV7-8 to TRBJ1-2; D remains unclear. CDR3 length: 14 amino acids. Germline assignment: CDR1 SGHVS and CDR2 FQNEAQ. With 1 base removed from V and 4 bases from J, the gap between germline ends came to 10 bases. The CDR3 region has the DNA TGTGCCAGCAGCTTAGGAGGTTTTGGCTATGGCTACACCTTC. Its protein product is CASSLGGFGYGYTF.

This clone showed up just once. The chain employs TRBV5-4 and TRBJ2-7; 11 bases match TRBD2. CDR1 SGHNT and CDR2 YYREEE come from the germline V gene (reference sequence). This CDR3 region has 16 residues. V trimming: 3 bases; J trimming: 1 base; junction bases outside the gene matches: 6. In DNA form, the CDR3 reads TGTGCCAGCAGCTCTGACCCTAGCGGGAGGTCCTACGAGCAGTACTTC. Protein: CASSSDPSGRSYEQYF.

A few counts support this clone. This chain links TRBV6-5 with TRBJ2-7; maybe TRBD1 (5 bases). V lost 4 bases to trimming and J lost 3 bases, with 16 bases between them. CDR3 length equals 15 residues. Germline V lookup: CDR1 MNHEY, CDR2 SVGAGI. CDR3 nucleotide sequence: TGTGCCAGCAGTTTCAACGGCCCCCAGGGCTACGAGCAGTACTTC. This gives the protein CASSFNGPQGYEQYF.